This T cell receptor beta chain was sequenced for a study of identical twins. Study-wide findings and caveats: Alpha sequences that were out-of-frame and twin-shared showed an excess of low generation probability. Whereas memory repertoires showed no such difference, abundant cord blood beta clonotypes carried fewer insertions.

Points on this clonotype: The antigen is unknown.

V shed 9 bases and J shed 8 bases, with 15 bases lying between them. The CDR3 extends over 12 amino acids. Germline loops: CDR1 KGHDR, CDR2 SFDVKD. Each CDR3 protein is one row after TCRdb ran MiXCR on the 5' RACE reads. The table includes more than 400,000 distinct CDR3 sequences, 13% to 15% detected once. These same records also appear under a second study, on yellow fever vaccine responses in identical twins. Per that paper: Twins reportedly showed a vaccine T cell response that seemed partly convergent and partly personalized.

Input material: CD4+ T cells sorted from blood. This TCR derives from a woman between 18 and 30 years old in good health. This chain joins TRBV24-1 and TRBJ1-2; unclear D gene. The CDR3 bases are TGTGCCACCCAGACCTTATTTGGGGGCTACACCTTC. This codes for CATQTLFGGYTF.